One and the same sample provided the 27 T cell receptor beta chains below, sequenced in a study of OX40 agonist ivuxolimab in advanced cancers. Profiled with immunoSEQ multiplex PCR; TCRdb holds only in-frame clones, not every one. There are 35,000 or so clones in the sample; over 75% occur only once, and about 24% lies in the top ten. This sample comprised CD4+ or CD8+ T cells sorted from blood, obtained in a trial of the OX40 agonist ivuxolimab. The receptors shown here come from an adult with an advanced solid tumor such as melanoma, head and neck, liver or kidney cancer.

This chain connects TRBV5-4 to TRBJ1-2; 9 bases are a match to TRBD1. Trimming at V came to 3 bases and at J to 7 bases, leaving 7 bases not matched to a gene. This CDR3 spans 14 amino acids. CDR1 is SGHNT and CDR2 is YYREEE in the germline V gene (reference sequence). The CDR3 bases are TGTGCCAGCAGCTACCGGGACAGGGTTTCTGGCTACACCTTC. It yields the protein CASSYRDRVSGYTF. Full variable domain (rest looked up from reference TRBV5-4 and TRBJ1-2): ETGVTQSPTHLIKTRGQQVTLRCSSQSGHNTVSWYQQALGQGPQFIFQYYREEENGRGNFPPRFSGLQFPNYSSELNVNALELDDSALYLCASSYRDRVSGYTFGSGTRLTVV.

The chain couples TRBV6-1 to TRBJ2-5, with TRBD1 matching over 7 bases. CDR3 length: 13 amino acids. Germline CDR1 reads MNHNS; CDR2 reads SASEGT. J gave up 2 bases and V 7 bases, and 4 bases lay outside the gene matches. The CDR3 region has the DNA TGTGCCAGCATTAACAGGGGTCAAGAGACCCAGTACTTC. Protein: CASINRGQETQYF.

The rearrangement joins TRBV15 to TRBJ1-2; D gene ambiguous. Germline V gene data show CDR1 as LNHNV and CDR2 as YYDKDF (reference sequence). The CDR3 has 12 residues. V lost 8 bases and J lost 5, with 12 bases in between. This chain's CDR3 is CATQLPPYGYTF. In DNA form, the CDR3 reads TGTGCCACCCAGCTCCCACCTTATGGCTACACCTTC. Looking up the rest from reference TRBV15 and TRBJ1-2 gives the full variable domain: DAMVIQNPRYQVTQFGKPVTLSCSQTLNHNVMYWYQQKSSQAPKLLFHYYDKDFNNEADTPDNFQSRRPNTSFCFLDIRSPGLGDTAMYLCATQLPPYGYTFGSGTRLTVV.

The rearrangement joins TRBV6-1 to TRBJ2-3; 9 bases are shared with TRBD1. The germline gives CDR1 MNHNS, CDR2 SASEGT. V gave up 10 bases and J gave up 4 bases; unmatched junction bases: 12. The CDR3 consists of 15 residues. As DNA, the CDR3 is TGTGCCATCAGCCCCCGGGACAGGGATGCAGATACGCAGTATTTT. Translation: CAISPRDRDADTQYF.

This clone came up a few times. The chain recombines TRBV18 with TRBJ1-6, with 11 bases matching TRBD1. Germline CDR1 and CDR2: KGHSH and LQKENI. This CDR3 is built from 15 residues. Losses at the gene ends were 1 base for V and 10 bases for J; bases not matched to a gene: 3. Here the CDR3 DNA reads TGTGCCAGCTCACCACGGACAGGGGGCATCTCACCCCTCCACTTT. Its protein is CASSPRTGGISPLHF. The full variable domain, completed using reference TRBV18 and TRBJ1-6, is NAGVMQNPRHLVRRRGQEARLRCSPMKGHSHVYWYRQLPEEGLKFMVYLQKENIIDESGMPKERFSAEFPKEGPSILRIQQVVRGDSAAYFCASSPRTGGISPLHFGNGTRLTVT.

The genes are TRBV10-3 and TRBJ2-6, with 9 bases matching TRBD1. Germline lookup yields CDR1 ENHRY and CDR2 SYGVKD. With V trimmed by 3 bases and J by 3 bases, 9 bases remained unmatched. The CDR3 has 18 residues. The CDR3 region is CAISDRRQGGSGANVLTF. The CDR3 coding sequence is TGTGCCATCAGTGACCGTAGACAGGGGGGTAGTGGGGCCAACGTCCTGACTTTC.

This clone was seen a handful of times. The rearrangement uses TRBV27 and TRBJ2-7; D tentatively fits TRBD1 or TRBD2 (5 bases each). Germline CDR1 MNHEY, CDR2 SMNVEV (reference sequence). The CDR3 contains 12 residues. Trimming stripped 8 bases from V and 5 bases from J, with 13 bases between. The CDR3 DNA reads as TGTGCCAGCTGGGACGACAACCACGAGCAGTACTTC. It translates to CASWDDNHEQYF.

J is TRBJ1-4 and V is TRBV4-1; tentatively, D is TRBD1 (6 bases). The CDR3 sequence is 15 residues long. Germline-derived CDR1 and CDR2 are MGHRA and YSYEKL. Trimming shortened V by 5 bases and J by 5 bases, and 15 bases separated the two germline ends. CDR3 sequence reads: CASSFKGQGNEKLFF. CDR3 DNA sequence: TGCGCCAGCAGCTTTAAGGGACAAGGGAATGAAAAACTGTTTTTT.

The CDR3 reads CASSSTAPWETQYF. As DNA, the CDR3 is TGTGCCAGCAGCTCCACAGCTCCTTGGGAGACCCAGTACTTC. The rearrangement uses TRBV5-6 and TRBJ2-5; D gene ambiguous. CDR3 length equals 14 residues. The V end lost 3 bases, the J end lost 5 bases, and 14 bases lay between the germline ends. Germline loops: CDR1 SGHDT, CDR2 YYEEEE.

In its sample, this clone was seen once. The genes are TRBV5-6 and TRBJ1-2; possibly TRBD1 for D (5 bases). Per germline, CDR1 SGHDT and CDR2 YYEEEE. Trimming removed 2 bases at V and 8 bases at J, with 16 bases between. CDR3 size: 14 residues. The CDR3 sequence is CASSFVGREAGYTF. CDR3 DNA: TGTGCCAGCAGCTTCGTCGGCAGGGAGGCGGGCTACACCTTC.

The V call is TRBV18, the J call TRBJ2-1; D gene uncertain. The CDR3 covers 12 residues. Germline-derived CDR1 and CDR2 are KGHSH and LQKENI. V lost 1 base to trimming and J lost 10 bases, with 8 bases between them. CDR3 protein: CASSPLGYEQFF. In DNA, the CDR3 is TGTGCCAGCTCACCACTAGGGTACGAGCAGTTCTTC.

J is TRBJ2-7 and V is TRBV2; 7 nucleotides align to TRBD2. Germline CDR1 SNHLY, CDR2 FYNNEI. This CDR3 has 15 amino acids. V trimming: 5 bases; J trimming: 0 bases; junction bases outside the gene matches: 7. CDR3 coding DNA: TGTGCCAGCAGTAGGACTAGGGAAACCTCCTACGAGCAGTACTTC. This translates into CASSRTRETSYEQYF.

This chain joins TRBV5-1 and TRBJ2-7; maybe TRBD2 (5 bases). V lost 4 bases and J 0 bases, leaving 11 bases between the germline ends. CDR3 size: 14 residues. Germline V CDR1 and CDR2: SGHRS, YFSETQ. For the CDR3, the DNA is TGCGCCAGCAGCCCGGAGGACGGCTCCTACGAGCAGTACTTC. This gives the protein CASSPEDGSYEQYF.

The V call is TRBV11-3, the J call TRBJ2-1; unclear D gene. Looked up from germline, CDR1 is SGHNT and CDR2 is YENEEA. Trimming cost V 2 bases and J 4 bases, with 6 bases left between them. The CDR3 consists of 13 residues. The CDR3 sequence is CASSLTQYNEQFF. CDR3 nucleotides: TGTGCCAGCAGCTTAACGCAGTACAATGAGCAGTTCTTC.

The CDR3 DNA is TGTGCCAGCAGTTTACAGGGGGCACTCCTCCACTTT. Translation: CASSLQGALLHF. This chain uses TRBV28 with TRBJ1-6; TRBD1 agrees at 8 bases. Trimming removed 2 bases from V and 15 bases from J; junction bases left unmatched: 3. Germline V CDR1 and CDR2: MDHEN, SYDVKM. The CDR3 consists of 12 residues. The full variable domain, with the rest looked up from reference TRBV28 and TRBJ1-6, is DVKVTQSSRYLVKRTGEKVFLECVQDMDHENMFWYRQDPGLGLRLIYFSYDVKMKEKGDIPEGYSVSREKKERFSLILESASTNQTSMYLCASSLQGALLHFGNGTRLTVT.

The chain carries TRBV9 and TRBJ2-1; D may be TRBD2 (5 bases). CDR3 length equals 15 residues. Germline V gene lookup returns CDR1 SGDLS and CDR2 YYNGEE. Trimming stripped 7 bases from V and 6 bases from J, with 20 bases between. Here the CDR3 reads CASSPAGLAGNEQFF. CDR3 in DNA: TGTGCCAGCTCCCCCGCCGGGCTAGCCGGCAATGAGCAGTTCTTC.

The chain links TRBV15 to TRBJ1-3, with unresolved D. CDR1 LNHNV and CDR2 YYDKDF come from the germline V gene (reference sequence). CDR3 length: 19 residues. V was clipped by 0 bases and J by 0 bases, with 18 bases between them. The CDR3 DNA sequence: TGTGCCACCAGCAGAGAACTACGCACCGTCCGCGACTCTGGAAACACCATATATTTT. Its protein product is CATSRELRTVRDSGNTIYF. Full variable domain (missing parts from reference TRBV15 and TRBJ1-3): DAMVIQNPRYQVTQFGKPVTLSCSQTLNHNVMYWYQQKSSQAPKLLFHYYDKDFNNEADTPDNFQSRRPNTSFCFLDIRSPGLGDTAMYLCATSRELRTVRDSGNTIYFGEGSWLTVV.

A remark on this clone: Other DNA variants within this sample encode the same CDR3. For the CDR3, the DNA is TGTGCCAGTAGCGCTCAAGCTATGAGCAATCAGCCCCAGCATTTT. This encodes CASSAQAMSNQPQHF. This chain joins TRBV19 and TRBJ1-5; no definite D call. V was shortened by 6 bases and J by 1 base, with 13 bases between the two germline ends. The length of the CDR3 is 15 residues. CDR1 and CDR2 from the germline V gene are LNHDA and SQIVND (reference sequence).

The J gene is TRBJ1-1, the V gene TRBV29-1; 8 nucleotides match TRBD1. The CDR3 totals 14 residues. The J segment lost 5 bases and the V segment lost 5 bases, leaving 10 bases of the junction unmatched. Germline lookup yields CDR1 SQVTM and CDR2 ANQGSEA. The CDR3 region is CSVRAHTGGTEAFF. CDR3 sequence (DNA): TGCAGCGTTCGTGCCCACACAGGGGGGACTGAAGCTTTCTTT.

The CDR3 protein is CAWSATGYQPQHF. CDR3 in DNA: TGTGCCTGGAGTGCGACAGGGTATCAGCCCCAGCATTTT. The rearrangement uses TRBV30 and TRBJ1-5, with 7 bases lining up with TRBD1. Germline CDR1 reads GTSNPN; CDR2 reads SVGIG (reference sequence). CDR3 length equals 13 residues. The junction had 2 bases not matched to a gene; V was cut back by 1 base and J by 5 bases.

The rearrangement joins TRBV29-1 to TRBJ1-4, with TRBD1 identical over 7 bases. V trimming: 3 bases; J trimming: 7 bases; junction bases outside the gene matches: 8. The CDR3 is 14 amino acids. Germline V lookup: CDR1 SQVTM, CDR2 ANQGSEA. CDR3 sequence (DNA): TGCAGCGTTGACTCGCCAGGGGGTGGTGAAAAACTGTTTTTT. Its translation is CSVDSPGGGEKLFF. The entire variable domain, with the rest obtained from reference TRBV29-1 and TRBJ1-4, is as follows: SAVISQKPSRDICQRGTSLTIQCQVDSQVTMMFWYRQQPGQSLTLIATANQGSEATYESGFVIDKFPISRPNLTFSTLTVSNMSPEDSSIYLCSVDSPGGGEKLFFGSGTQLSVL.

The chain joins TRBV10-3 to TRBJ1-5; D is undetermined. Trimming left V 8 bases short and J 7 bases short, with 18 bases between. CDR1 and CDR2 (germline): ENHRY, SYGVKD. This CDR3 has 14 amino acids. CDR3 nucleotide sequence: TGTGCCATCCGCCCGGACGCGATGGGCCAGCCCCAGCATTTT. It translates to CAIRPDAMGQPQHF.

The J gene is TRBJ1-6, the V gene TRBV5-4; D is undetermined. From germline, CDR1 is SGHNT and CDR2 YYREEE (reference sequence). V was clipped by 0 bases and J by 7 bases, with 5 bases between them. The CDR3 length is 13 residues. The CDR3 here is CASSLEYNSPLHF. Written as DNA, the CDR3 is TGTGCCAGCAGCTTGGAGTACAATTCACCCCTCCACTTT.

This rearrangement joins TRBV6-1 to TRBJ2-7; 11 positions agree with TRBD2. Germline V CDR1 and CDR2: MNHNS, SASEGT. Germline trimming cut 6 bases from V and 2 bases from J; bases unmatched to any gene: 6. This CDR3 has 15 residues. The DNA for the CDR3 is TGTGCCAGCAGAGCAGGACTAGCGGGTACCTACGAGCAGTACTTC. Protein sequence: CASRAGLAGTYEQYF.

V is TRBV6-1 and J is TRBJ1-2, with TRBD1 as a possible D gene (6 bases). V dropped 4 bases and J dropped 2 bases, with 14 bases sitting between them. Germline V gene lookup returns CDR1 MNHNS and CDR2 SASEGT. The CDR3 runs 15 residues. CDR3 loop: CASSGETGKNYGYTF. CDR3 in DNA: TGTGCCAGCAGTGGGGAAACAGGGAAGAACTATGGCTACACCTTC.

The CDR3 spells CASRRTGANSNQPQHF. CDR3 coding DNA: TGTGCCAGCAGACGGACAGGGGCCAATAGCAATCAGCCCCAGCATTTT. V gene TRBV10-3 combines with J gene TRBJ1-5, with 9 positions matching TRBD1. CDR3 size: 16 residues. The germline V gene has CDR1 ENHRY and CDR2 SYGVKD. Losses at the gene ends were 10 bases for V and 0 bases for J; bases not matched to a gene: 10.

The chain is built from TRBV19 and TRBJ2-5; D may match TRBD1 or TRBD2 (6 bases each). The CDR3 has 15 residues. Germline CDR1 LNHDA, CDR2 SQIVND (reference sequence). The germline V and J ends were trimmed by 3 bases and 4 bases, with 15 bases remaining between them. The CDR3 sequence: CASSISPGAPETQYF. CDR3 sequence (DNA): TGTGCCAGTAGTATTTCTCCGGGGGCTCCAGAGACCCAGTACTTC.